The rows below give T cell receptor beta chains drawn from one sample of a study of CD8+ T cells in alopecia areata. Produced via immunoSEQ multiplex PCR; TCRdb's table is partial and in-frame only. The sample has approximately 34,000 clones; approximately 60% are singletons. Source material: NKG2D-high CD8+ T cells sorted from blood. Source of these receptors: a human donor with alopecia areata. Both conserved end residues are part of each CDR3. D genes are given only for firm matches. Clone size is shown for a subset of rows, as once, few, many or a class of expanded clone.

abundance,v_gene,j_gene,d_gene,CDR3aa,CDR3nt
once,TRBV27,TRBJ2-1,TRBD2,CASSEAGVNEQFF,TGTGCCAGCAGTGAAGCGGGAGTCAATGAGCAGTTCTTC
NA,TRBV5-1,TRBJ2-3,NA,CASSLLTSWDTQYF,TGCGCCAGCAGCTTGCTTACCTCTTGGGATACGCAGTATTTT
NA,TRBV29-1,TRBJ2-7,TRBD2,CSVSGGTSGSSYEQYF,TGCAGCGTAAGCGGAGGGACTAGCGGGAGCTCCTACGAGCAGTACTTC
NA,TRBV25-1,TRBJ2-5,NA,CASRKGETQYF,TGTGCCAGCAGAAAAGGAGAGACCCAGTACTTC
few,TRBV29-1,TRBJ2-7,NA,CSVELAGATAAYEQYF,TGCAGCGTTGAGCTTGCGGGGGCCACCGCGGCTTACGAGCAGTACTTC
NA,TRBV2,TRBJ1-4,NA,CASSPYRATNEKLFF,TGTGCCAGCAGTCCCTACAGGGCAACTAATGAAAAACTGTTTTTT
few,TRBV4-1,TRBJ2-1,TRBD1,CASSPSGTGGWGEFF,TGCGCCAGCAGCCCCTCGGGGACAGGGGGCTGGGGGGAGTTCTTC
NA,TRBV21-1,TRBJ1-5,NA,CASSKWGTGLRPARNQPQHF,TGTGCCAGCAGCAAATGGGGGACAGGGCTAAGGCCTGCTCGCAATCAGCCCCAGCATTTT
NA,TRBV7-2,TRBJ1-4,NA,CASSFSGEVNEKLFF,TGTGCCAGCAGCTTTAGCGGGGAGGTTAATGAAAAACTGTTTTTT
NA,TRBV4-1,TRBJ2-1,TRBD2,CASSQDRLAGGIGEQFF,TGCGCCAGCAGCCAAGATCGACTAGCGGGGGGAATCGGTGAGCAGTTCTTC
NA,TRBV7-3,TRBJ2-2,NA,CASSLIGSGELFF,TGTGCCAGCAGCTTAATTGGGTCCGGGGAGCTGTTTTTT
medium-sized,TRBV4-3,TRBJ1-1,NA,CASSQGRNTEAFF,TGCGCCAGCAGCCAAGGACGGAACACTGAAGCTTTCTTT
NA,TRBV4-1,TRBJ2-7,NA,CASSQEQGWGYEQYF,TGCGCCAGCAGCCAAGAACAGGGATGGGGCTACGAGCAGTACTTC
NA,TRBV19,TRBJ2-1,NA,CASSRSLNEQFF,TGTGCCAGTAGTAGGAGTTTAAATGAGCAGTTCTTC
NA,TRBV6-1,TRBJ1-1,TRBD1,CASSDLGDRGNTEAFF,TGTGCCAGCAGTGACCTCGGGGACAGGGGGAACACTGAAGCTTTCTTT
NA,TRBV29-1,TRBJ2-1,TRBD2,CRTPGQRSSGRISSYNEQFF,TGCAGAACTCCGGGACAGAGGAGTAGCGGGAGGATCAGCTCCTACAATGAGCAGTTCTTC
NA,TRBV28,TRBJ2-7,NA,CASSFGLLSYEQYF,TGTGCCAGCAGTTTCGGACTCCTCTCCTACGAGCAGTACTTC
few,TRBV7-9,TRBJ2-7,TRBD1,CASRPPGQGGEVYEQYF,TGTGCCAGCAGGCCCCCGGGACAGGGGGGAGAAGTCTACGAGCAGTACTTC
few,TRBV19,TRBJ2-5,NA,CASRGFQETQYF,TGTGCCAGCCGGGGTTTCCAAGAGACCCAGTACTTC
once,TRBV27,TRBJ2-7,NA,CASSPTISYEQYF,TGTGCCAGCAGCCCTACTATCAGCTACGAGCAGTACTTC
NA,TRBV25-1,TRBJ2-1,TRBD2,CASSSGLAGRYRQFF,TGTGCCAGCAGTTCGGGACTAGCGGGGAGGTATAGGCAGTTCTTC
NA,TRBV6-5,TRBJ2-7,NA,CASSSGEHYEQYF,TGTGCCAGCAGTTCAGGAGAGCACTACGAGCAGTACTTC
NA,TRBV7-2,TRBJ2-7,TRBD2,CASSGGPAGGPYEQYF,TGTGCCAGCAGCGGAGGTCCAGCGGGGGGGCCGTACGAGCAGTACTTC
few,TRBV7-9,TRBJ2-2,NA,CASSSIFGWNTGELFF,TGTGCCAGCAGCTCCATATTCGGGTGGAACACCGGGGAGCTGTTTTTT
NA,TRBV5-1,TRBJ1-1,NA,CASSSRGATNTEAFF,TGCGCCAGCAGCTCCCGAGGAGCGACGAACACTGAAGCTTTCTTT
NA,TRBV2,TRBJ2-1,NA,CASSEEGGHRNEQFF,TGTGCCAGCAGTGAAGAGGGGGGGCACCGGAATGAGCAGTTCTTC
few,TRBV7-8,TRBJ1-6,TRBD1,CASSLRKQTGERSPLHF,TGTGCCAGCAGCTTACGGAAACAAACAGGGGAACGTTCACCCCTCCACTTT
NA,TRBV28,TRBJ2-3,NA,CASSFADRGDTQYF,TGTGCCAGCAGTTTCGCGGACCGCGGGGATACGCAGTATTTT
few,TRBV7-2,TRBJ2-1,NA,CASSAGSSSYNEQFF,TGTGCCAGCAGCGCCGGGTCTAGCTCCTACAATGAGCAGTTCTTC
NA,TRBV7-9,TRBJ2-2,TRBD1,CASPGPDRVTTNTGELFF,TGTGCCAGCCCCGGACCGGACAGGGTAACAACGAACACCGGGGAGCTGTTTTTT
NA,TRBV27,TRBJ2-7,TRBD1,CASTRQGRPYEQYF,TGTGCCAGCACCCGACAGGGGCGACCCTACGAGCAGTACTTC
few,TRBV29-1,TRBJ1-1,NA,CSVDNRAGYTEAFF,TGCAGCGTTGACAACAGGGCGGGGTACACTGAAGCTTTCTTT
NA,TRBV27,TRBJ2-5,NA,CASSLKASSQETQYF,TGTGCCAGCAGTTTAAAAGCCAGTAGCCAAGAGACCCAGTACTTC